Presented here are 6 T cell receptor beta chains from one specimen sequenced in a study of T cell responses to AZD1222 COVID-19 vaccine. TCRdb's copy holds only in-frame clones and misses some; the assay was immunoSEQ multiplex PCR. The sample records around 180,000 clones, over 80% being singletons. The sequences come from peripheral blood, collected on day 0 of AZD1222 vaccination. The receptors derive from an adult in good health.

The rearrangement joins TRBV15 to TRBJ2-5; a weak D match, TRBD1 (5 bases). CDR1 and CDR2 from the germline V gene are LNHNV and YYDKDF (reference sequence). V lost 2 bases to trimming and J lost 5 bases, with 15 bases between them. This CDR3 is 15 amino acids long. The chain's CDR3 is CATSRSFQGWETQYF. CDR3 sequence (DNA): TGTGCCACCAGCAGAAGTTTCCAGGGATGGGAGACCCAGTACTTC.

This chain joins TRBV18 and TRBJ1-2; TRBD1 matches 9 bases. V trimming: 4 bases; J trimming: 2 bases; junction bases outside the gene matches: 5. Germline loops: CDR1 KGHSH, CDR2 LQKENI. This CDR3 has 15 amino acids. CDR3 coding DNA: TGTGCCAGCTCACAGCCGGGACAGGGAAACTATGGCTACACCTTC. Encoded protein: CASSQPGQGNYGYTF.

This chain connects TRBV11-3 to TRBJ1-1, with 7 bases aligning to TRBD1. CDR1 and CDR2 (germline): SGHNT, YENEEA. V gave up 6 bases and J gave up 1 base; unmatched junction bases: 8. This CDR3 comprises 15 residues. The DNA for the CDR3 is TGTGCCAGCAGTCAGGGGGGTTCCACGAACACTGAAGCTTTCTTT. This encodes CASSQGGSTNTEAFF.

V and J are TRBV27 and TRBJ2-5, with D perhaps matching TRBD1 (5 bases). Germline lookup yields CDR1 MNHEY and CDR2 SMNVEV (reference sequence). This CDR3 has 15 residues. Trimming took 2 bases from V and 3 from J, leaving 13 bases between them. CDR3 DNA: TGTGCCAGCAGTTTAATGCCAGGACAAAAAGAGACCCAGTACTTC. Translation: CASSLMPGQKETQYF.

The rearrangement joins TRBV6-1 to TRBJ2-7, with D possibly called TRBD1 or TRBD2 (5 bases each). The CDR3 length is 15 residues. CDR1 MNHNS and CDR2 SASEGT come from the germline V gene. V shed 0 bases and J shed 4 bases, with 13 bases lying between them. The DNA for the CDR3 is TGTGCCAGCAGTGAAGCCCCGGGACCCCAGTACGAGCAGTACGTC. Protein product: CASSEAPGPQYEQYV.

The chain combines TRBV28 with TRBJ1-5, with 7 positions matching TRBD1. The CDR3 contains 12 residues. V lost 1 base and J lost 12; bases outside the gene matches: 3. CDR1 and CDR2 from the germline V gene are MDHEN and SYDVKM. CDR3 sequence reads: CASSLYAGGQHF. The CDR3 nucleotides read TGTGCCAGCAGTTTATATGCAGGGGGCCAGCATTTT.